This TCR beta chain was observed in a study of T cells after yellow fever vaccination. This clonotype came up a few times. Its antigen is not identified. Overall study results and limits: High-abundance clonotypes from the bulk population could contaminate FACS-sorted repertoires.

Trimming removed 6 bases from V and 0 bases from J, with 11 bases in between. The CDR3 is 15 residues long. Via MiXCR, TCRdb re-called the 5' RACE reads, giving one row per CDR3 protein. Of 170,000 or so distinct CDR3 sequences in the sample, approximately 9.9% were seen once. The genes are TRBV12-3 or TRBV12-4 and TRBJ2-2, with D possibly being TRBD1 (6 bases). The receptor's source is a man aged 18 to 30 who received the YFV17D yellow fever vaccine. The material was CD8+ T cells sorted from PBMCs, obtained 45 days after the yellow fever booster vaccination. The CDR3 nucleotides are TGTGCCAGCAGCTTCGGGACACCGAACACCGGGGAGCTGTTTTTT. Translation gives CASSFGTPNTGELFF.